The 14 T cell receptor beta chains below all came from one sample that was sequenced in a study of T cells in Graves' hyperthyroidism and ophthalmopathy. Using RNA transcripts as the source, TCR beta CDR3 regions were amplified. The HTBI primer set was used in a first-round RT-PCR of the TCR CDR3. TCRdb re-derived calls from the multiplex PCR reads in MiXCR, one entry per CDR3 protein. Of some 440,000 distinct CDR3 sequences in the sample, about 15% were seen once. The sample comprised blood. These receptors all stem from a woman aged 18-35 years with Graves' hyperthyroidism.

The rearrangement links TRBV20-1 to TRBJ1-4, with D possibly matching TRBD1 (6 bases). Germline V CDR1 and CDR2: DFQATT, SNEGSKA (reference sequence). V lost 6 bases and J 7 bases, leaving 18 bases between the germline ends. This CDR3 spans 14 amino acids. The CDR3 is CSATLGGALEKLFF. DNA of the CDR3: TGCAGTGCCACCCTTGGGGGGGCCCTTGAAAAACTGTTTTTT.

In this sample, this clonotype turned up many times. The chain joins TRBV18 to TRBJ2-7; D is tentatively TRBD1 or TRBD2 (5 bases each). This CDR3 region has 13 residues. V was shortened by 3 bases and J by 6 bases, with 12 bases between the two germline ends. The germline CDR1 and CDR2 sequences are KGHSH and LQKENI. The CDR3 nucleotides are TGTGCCAGCTCACCCGGGACGGCTCGCGAGCAGTACTTC. It is translated as CASSPGTAREQYF.

To note about this clonotype: A much larger clone differs from this one at a single base, so this may be a read error. The chain carries TRBV4-2 and TRBJ2-5; either TRBD1 or TRBD2 may supply D (5 bases each). This CDR3 is 14 amino acids long. Trimming removed 1 base from V and 4 bases from J, with 10 bases in between. Germline V CDR1 and CDR2: LGHNA, YNFKEQ. The CDR3 reads CASSQAGRGETQYF. The CDR3 nucleotides are TGTGCCAGCAGCCAAGCGGGACGGGGAGAGACCCAGTACTTC.

The chain combines TRBV6-2 or TRBV6-3 with TRBJ2-1; D is perhaps TRBD1 or TRBD2 (6 bases each). V was shortened by 0 bases and J by 2 bases, with 11 bases between the two germline ends. The CDR3 length is 16 residues. The V gene's germline CDR1 is MNHEY and CDR2 SVGEGT. CDR3 sequence (DNA): TGTGCCAGCAGTTACTCGAGGGGGGCTACCTACAATGAGCAGTTCTTC. It specifies CASSYSRGATYNEQFF.

This clonotype was found many times. The genes are TRBV20-1 and TRBJ2-5; D may be TRBD2 (6 bases). V lost 6 bases to trimming and J lost 3 bases, with 26 bases between them. CDR3 size: 17 residues. Looked up from germline, CDR1 is DFQATT and CDR2 is SNEGSKA (reference sequence). The CDR3 DNA reads TGCAGTGCCGGGGAGCTTTTGCCGGGAGTTTATGAAGAGACCCAGTACTTC. Its protein product is CSAGELLPGVYEETQYF.

This clonotype was found many times. This chain connects TRBV20-1 to TRBJ1-4; 8 bases are a match to TRBD1. The junction had 5 bases not matched to a gene; V was cut back by 6 bases and J by 5 bases. The CDR3 runs 13 residues. The germline gives CDR1 DFQATT, CDR2 SNEGSKA (reference sequence). CDR3 region: CSAEQGDNEKLFF. The DNA of the CDR3 is TGCAGTGCCGAACAGGGGGACAATGAAAAACTGTTTTTT.

The J gene is TRBJ1-5, the V gene TRBV15; D is ambiguous. The germline gives CDR1 LNHNV, CDR2 YYDKDF (reference sequence). V gave up 1 base and J gave up 7 bases, with 20 bases separating them. The CDR3 sequence is 17 residues long. The CDR3 nucleotides are TGTGCCACCAGCAGAGTGGAGGGTTGGAGGGAACGGCAGCCCCAGCATTTT. It specifies CATSRVEGWRERQPQHF.

This chain joins TRBV28 and TRBJ2-7, with TRBD2 matching 10 bases. Germline-derived CDR1 and CDR2 are MDHEN and SYDVKM. CDR3 length: 16 amino acids. V was pared by 2 bases and J by 2 bases, with 6 bases of the junction left unmatched. The CDR3 loop is CASSLGTTSGTYEQYV. Written as DNA, the CDR3 is TGTGCCAGCAGTTTAGGGACAACTAGCGGGACCTACGAGCAGTACGTC.

This clonotype was seen a few times. This sequence joins TRBV27 and TRBJ2-7, with 11 bases fitting TRBD1. Losses at the gene ends were 3 bases for V and 5 bases for J; bases not matched to a gene: 6. The length of the CDR3 is 15 residues. The germline CDR1 and CDR2 sequences are MNHEY and SMNVEV (reference sequence). The CDR3 coding sequence is TGTGCCAGCAGTTTCGCGTGGACAGGGGGCCACGAGCAGTACTTC. This encodes CASSFAWTGGHEQYF.

This chain links TRBV5-1 with TRBJ2-5, with D possibly being TRBD2 (6 bases). CDR1 and CDR2 (germline): SGHRS, YFSETQ. The CDR3 runs 16 residues. V was pared by 0 bases and J by 4 bases, with 16 bases between. For the CDR3, the DNA is TGCGCCAGCAGCTTGGCCGGCGGGGCTCCGGGAGAGACCCAGTACTTC. This codes for CASSLAGGAPGETQYF.

V gene TRBV6-1 combines with J gene TRBJ2-7; D may be TRBD2 (5 bases). Germline CDR1 reads MNHNS; CDR2 reads SASEGT. Between the trimmed V and J ends, which lost 6 bases and 0 bases, there was a span of 12 bases. The CDR3 is 14 amino acids. CDR3 amino acids: CASSRPAGSYEQYF. CDR3 nucleotide sequence: TGTGCCAGCAGCCGTCCCGCGGGCTCCTACGAGCAGTACTTC.

This clonotype was found many times. CDR3 sequence: CASSLPRWPHEDYGYTF. The CDR3 DNA reads as TGTGCCAGCAGCTTACCCAGGTGGCCTCACGAGGACTATGGCTACACCTTC. The genes are TRBV28 and TRBJ1-2; D call uncertain. Germline V CDR1 and CDR2: MDHEN, SYDVKM. The CDR3 is made up of 17 amino acids. The V and J ends lost 6 bases and 3 bases respectively, with 23 bases between them.

The genes are TRBV4-3 and TRBJ2-2, with 8 nucleotides matching TRBD1. This CDR3 spans 15 amino acids. Germline V gene data show CDR1 as LGHNA and CDR2 as YSLEER. Trimming removed 10 bases from V and 3 bases from J; junction bases left unmatched: 10. The DNA of the CDR3 is TGCGCCACCTCCCAGGGCAGGGGGCACACCGGGGAGCTGTTTTTT. Protein: CATSQGRGHTGELFF.

The chain is built from TRBV28 and TRBJ1-2, with D possibly being TRBD1 (5 bases). CDR1 is MDHEN, CDR2 SYDVKM, per germline. The CDR3 contains 15 residues. Trimming stripped 5 bases from V and 2 bases from J, with 15 bases between. The CDR3 sequence is CASSIIQDGNYGYTF. CDR3 sequence (DNA): TGTGCCAGCAGTATAATACAGGACGGCAACTATGGCTACACCTTC.